Listed here are 18 T cell receptor beta chains from one sample, sequenced in a study of human T cells and chemical hapten exposure. Each CDR3 protein gets one entry after TCRdb re-called the RACE reads with MiXCR. Among under 400,000 distinct CDR3 sequences, less than 6.5% were seen once, and the ten largest hold roughly 2.6%. Described time point: pre-sensitization, week 0. The sample's treatment: therapeutic diphenylcyclopropenone sensitization with weekly scalp DPC. The specimen comprised whole blood, sampled in connection with sensitization to the hapten diphenylcyclopropenone (DPC). The origin of the receptors is a woman aged 45 to 65 with alopecia areata. Some clones in this sample may be carry-over from other donors' samples.

V gene TRBV12-3 or TRBV12-4 combines with J gene TRBJ2-4, with D perhaps being TRBD1 or TRBD2 (5 bases each). The V end was cut by 4 bases, the J end by 8 bases, with 15 bases between. This CDR3 has 14 amino acids. The CDR3 loop is CASSSGTQGHIQYF. Written as DNA, the CDR3 is TGTGCCAGCAGTTCCGGGACCCAAGGACACATTCAGTACTTC.

This chain connects TRBV21-1 to TRBJ2-4; the D call of TRBD1 is as the table states it, not checked on the DNA. TRBV21-1 corresponds to a pseudogene. The CDR3 runs 17 residues. For the CDR3, the DNA is TGTGCCAGCAGCAAAGGGGGCCCAGGGGGCTTGGGAAACATTCAGTACTTC. Its translation: CASSKGGPGGLGNIQYF.

This CDR3 is CAWSPGLAGVRETQYF. The CDR3 DNA sequence: TGTGCCTGGAGCCCCGGACTAGCGGGAGTTCGGGAGACCCAGTACTTC. The chain joins TRBV30 to TRBJ2-5; 13 bases match TRBD2. This CDR3 contains 16 residues. Per the germline V gene, CDR1 is GTSNPN and CDR2 is SVGIG (reference sequence). With 3 bases clipped from V and 5 bases from J, the junction kept 9 bases outside the gene matches.

Worth noting for this clonotype: This may be a read error, as it is one base from a much larger clone. This sequence joins TRBV7-9 and TRBJ1-4, with D possibly TRBD1 on 5 matching bases. The CDR3 loop spans 13 amino acids. Germline V lookup: CDR1 SEHNR, CDR2 FQNEAQ (reference sequence). CDR3 sequence: CASSLEGDEILFF. CDR3 DNA: TGTGCCAGCAGCTTAGAAGGGGATGAAATACTGTTTTTT. Looking up the rest from reference TRBV7-9 and TRBJ1-4 gives the full variable domain: DTGVSQNPRHKITKRGQNVTFRCDPISEHNRLYWYRQTLGQGPEFLTYFQNEAQLEKSRLLSDRFSAERPKGSFSTLEIQRTEQGDSAMYLCASSLEGDEILFFGSGTQLSVL.

This clonotype was counted ten times or more. V is TRBV12-3 or TRBV12-4 and J is TRBJ2-3; a possible D gene is TRBD2 (6 bases). V was shortened by 6 bases and J by 0 bases, with 13 bases between the two germline ends. The CDR3 has 15 amino acids. CDR3 amino acids: CASSPGGASTDTQYF. Written as DNA, the CDR3 is TGTGCCAGCAGCCCCGGCGGGGCCAGCACAGATACGCAGTATTTT.

This clonotype was seen at least ten times. The gene calls are TRBV7-2 and TRBJ2-3; possibly TRBD2 for D (5 bases). The CDR3 is 15 amino acids. The germline V and J ends were trimmed by 7 bases and 0 bases, with 14 bases remaining between them. Per germline, CDR1 SGHTA and CDR2 FQGNSA. The CDR3 coding sequence is TGTGCCAGCACCCGGACTCCAATTAGCACAGATACGCAGTATTTT. Its translation is CASTRTPISTDTQYF.

Remarks on this clonotype: Possible read error: a much larger clone is one base away. The rearrangement joins TRBV10-3 to TRBJ2-2; 12 positions agree with TRBD2. The CDR3 has 18 amino acids. The germline V gene encodes CDR1 ENHRY and CDR2 SYGVKD. CDR3 in amino acids: CAISTAGLAGTITGGLFF. The CDR3 DNA is TGTGCCATCAGTACCGCAGGACTAGCGGGGACAATCACCGGGGGGCTGTTTTTT.

This clonotype was recorded at least ten times. V gene TRBV18 combines with J gene TRBJ1-1, with 10 nucleotides matching TRBD1. This CDR3 contains 17 residues. Germline V gene lookup returns CDR1 KGHSH and CDR2 LQKENI. With 5 bases clipped from V and 8 bases from J, the junction kept 17 bases outside the gene matches. CDR3 loop: CASSSIRTGGQGLEAFF. In DNA, the CDR3 is TGTGCCAGCTCATCAATCCGGACGGGGGGACAGGGGTTGGAAGCTTTCTTT. Filled out from reference TRBV18 and TRBJ1-1, the complete variable domain reads NAGVMQNPRHLVRRRGQEARLRCSPMKGHSHVYWYRQLPEEGLKFMVYLQKENIIDESGMPKERFSAEFPKEGPSILRIQQVVRGDSAAYFCASSSIRTGGQGLEAFFGQGTRLTVV.

This clonotype was picked up many times. The V and J genes are TRBV5-1 and TRBJ1-2; 7 nucleotides align to TRBD1. The V segment lost 0 bases and the J segment 3 bases; nucleotides outside the gene matches: 2. This CDR3 spans 14 amino acids. CDR1 is SGHRS, CDR2 YFSETQ, per germline. CDR3 bases: TGCGCCAGCAGCTTGGCCGGACAGGACTATGGCTACACCTTC. Translation: CASSLAGQDYGYTF.

This chain links TRBV11-2 with TRBJ2-2; no reliable D call. Between the trimmed V and J ends, which lost 5 bases and 6 bases, there was a span of 7 bases. The CDR3 sequence is 12 residues long. In germline, CDR1 is SGHAT, CDR2 FQNNGV. The CDR3 loop reads CASSHSSGELFF. The CDR3 nucleotides read TGTGCCAGCAGCCATTCATCCGGGGAGCTGTTTTTT. Full variable domain (rest looked up from reference TRBV11-2 and TRBJ2-2): EAGVAQSPRYKIIEKRQSVAFWCNPISGHATLYWYQQILGQGPKLLIQFQNNGVVDDSQLPKDRFSAERLKGVDSTLKIQPAKLEDSAVYLCASSHSSGELFFGEGSRLTVL.

This clonotype was observed a handful of times. J is TRBJ2-7 and V is TRBV4-1; TRBD1 matches at 8 bases. This CDR3 has 16 residues. Germline trimming cut 0 bases from V and 7 bases from J; bases unmatched to any gene: 11. Germline-derived CDR1 and CDR2 are MGHRA and YSYEKL. The CDR3 loop reads CASSQDENRGSREQYF. The CDR3 DNA reads as TGCGCCAGCAGCCAAGATGAAAACAGGGGGTCTCGGGAGCAGTACTTC.

Many counts were recorded for this clonotype. The chain uses TRBV15 and TRBJ2-3; perhaps TRBD2 as D (5 bases). V gave up 0 bases and J gave up 6 bases, with 10 bases separating them. Per the germline V gene, CDR1 is LNHNV and CDR2 is YYDKDF (reference sequence). The CDR3 is 14 amino acids. CDR3: CATSREAAVDTQYF. CDR3 nucleotide sequence: TGTGCCACCAGCAGAGAAGCGGCGGTGGATACGCAGTATTTT.

This clonotype has just a few counts. The J gene is TRBJ2-1, the V gene TRBV2, with D maybe TRBD2 (6 bases). V lost 7 bases, J lost 0 bases, and 13 bases lay in between. From germline, CDR1 is SNHLY and CDR2 FYNNEI. This CDR3 comprises 15 residues. Here the CDR3 reads CASTPEGFSYNEQFF. The CDR3 nucleotides read TGTGCCAGCACCCCGGAGGGGTTCTCCTACAATGAGCAGTTCTTC.

The V and J genes are TRBV6-5 and TRBJ1-6, with 9 positions matching TRBD1. V shed 5 bases and J 7 bases; nucleotides not matched to a gene: 6. From germline, CDR1 is MNHEY and CDR2 SVGAGI. The CDR3 consists of 15 residues. The CDR3: CASSATGGANSPLHF. The CDR3 region has the DNA TGTGCCAGCAGTGCCACAGGGGGCGCAAATTCACCCCTCCACTTT.

The J gene is TRBJ1-5, the V gene TRBV5-4; 7 bases match TRBD1. Germline lookup yields CDR1 SGHNT and CDR2 YYREEE (reference sequence). V gave up 3 bases and J gave up 3 bases; unmatched junction bases: 6. The CDR3 has 15 amino acids. The CDR3 nucleotides read TGTGCCAGCAGCTCGGCGACAGGGCCCAATCAGCCCCAGCATTTT. It codes for CASSSATGPNQPQHF.

J is TRBJ1-3 and V is TRBV28; D remains ambiguous. The CDR3 sequence is 13 residues long. V was pared by 2 bases and J by 4 bases, with 6 bases between. CDR1 and CDR2 from the germline V gene are MDHEN and SYDVKM. In nucleotides, the CDR3 is TGTGCCAGCAGTTTACTTCTGGGAAACACCATATATTTT. Protein sequence: CASSLLLGNTIYF.

This clonotype was seen repeatedly, ten times or more. The CDR3 DNA sequence: TGTGCCAGCAGTCACGATTGGGGAGGGAGGAATGAGCAGTTCTTC. It yields the protein CASSHDWGGRNEQFF. The chain employs TRBV6-6 and TRBJ2-1, with 7 bases that match TRBD2. V lost 5 bases to trimming and J lost 7 bases; unmatched junction nucleotides: 11. The CDR3 has 15 residues. CDR1 MNHNY and CDR2 SVGAGI come from the germline V gene (reference sequence).

CDR3 DNA sequence: TGTGCCAGCAGTGCGGGACAGCTCTCCACAGATACGCAGTATTTT. It codes for CASSAGQLSTDTQYF. J is TRBJ2-3 and V is TRBV6-2 or TRBV6-3; weak D call: TRBD1 (7 bases). Germline V gene lookup returns CDR1 MNHEY and CDR2 SVGEGT. CDR3 size: 15 residues. V dropped 5 bases and J dropped 2 bases, with 14 bases sitting between them.